This T cell receptor (beta chain) was recorded in a study of T-cell memory formation after mild COVID-19. Overall study: Largely, the TCR clusters proved donor specific. Study outcomes and limitations: Whether second-wave clones peaking at day 37 were SARS-CoV-2 specific went unconfirmed. Mainly in CM and EM were contracting CD4+ clones; CD8+ were in EMRA.

About this clonotype itself: Its antigen is still unknown.

This CDR3 has 16 amino acids. Trimming removed 5 bases at V and 1 base at J, with 12 bases between. 5'RACE primed from the constant segment yielded TCR alpha and TCR beta cDNA libraries bearing sample barcodes and UMIs. TCRdb processed the 5' RACE reads anew with MiXCR; each CDR3 protein has one entry. The data hold hundreds of thousands of distinct CDR3 sequences, with around a fifth observed a single time. The chain combines TRBV12-3 or TRBV12-4 with TRBJ2-6, with D unresolved. The TCR sequence derives from a man aged 18 to 29 who had mild COVID-19 (a few samples of this study predate the infection). Cell type and time point are not known. The sample taken for sequencing was PBMCs or a T cell subset sorted from them (not recorded which). The CDR3 reads CASSQVVGSGANVLTF. The CDR3 DNA reads TGTGCCAGCAGTCAAGTGGTAGGTTCTGGGGCCAACGTCCTGACTTTC.